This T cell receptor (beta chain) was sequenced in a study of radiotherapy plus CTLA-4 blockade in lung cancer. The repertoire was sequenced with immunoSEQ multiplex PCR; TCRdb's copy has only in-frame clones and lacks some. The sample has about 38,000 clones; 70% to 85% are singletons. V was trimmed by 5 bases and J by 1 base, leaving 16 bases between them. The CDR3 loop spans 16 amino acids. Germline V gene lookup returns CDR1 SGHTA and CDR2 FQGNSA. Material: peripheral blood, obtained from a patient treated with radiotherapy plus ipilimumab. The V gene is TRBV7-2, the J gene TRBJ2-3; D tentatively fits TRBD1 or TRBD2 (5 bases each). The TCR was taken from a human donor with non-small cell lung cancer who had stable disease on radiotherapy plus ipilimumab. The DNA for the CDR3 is TGTGCCAGCAGCGCCCTTCCGGGACGGCGCACAGATACGCAGTATTTT. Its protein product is CASSALPGRRTDTQYF.